This T cell receptor (beta chain) was observed in a study of cytomegalovirus exposure and HLA in healthy donors. About the research overall: The early release's HLA-typed donors yielded tens of millions of unique TCRs. Study-wide points: Later on, analysis showed that most CMV-associated TCR beta chains appeared to be HLA-restricted. Data from an earlier analysis indicated that most TCR beta V segments were productive either about 87% or about 30% of the time.

Regarding this clone: Its antigen remains unknown.

Germline CDR1 is ENHRY and CDR2 is SYGVKD. The CDR3 spans 13 residues. The ends lost 4 bases at V and 4 bases at J; junction bases unmatched: 3. The PCR made use of 60 Vbeta and 13 Jbeta primers. Repertoires were generated with immunoSEQ multiplex PCR, while TCRdb's copy carries only in-frame clones and drops some. The sample includes under 200,000 clones. The J gene is TRBJ2-5, the V gene TRBV10-3, with 7 bases fitting TRBD1. The sample taken for sequencing was PBMCs. This sequence was found in a man aged 25 to 45 in good health and CMV-seronegative. For the CDR3, the DNA is TGTGCCATCAGTGGAGACAGGGTAGAGACCCAGTACTTC. It encodes CAISGDRVETQYF.